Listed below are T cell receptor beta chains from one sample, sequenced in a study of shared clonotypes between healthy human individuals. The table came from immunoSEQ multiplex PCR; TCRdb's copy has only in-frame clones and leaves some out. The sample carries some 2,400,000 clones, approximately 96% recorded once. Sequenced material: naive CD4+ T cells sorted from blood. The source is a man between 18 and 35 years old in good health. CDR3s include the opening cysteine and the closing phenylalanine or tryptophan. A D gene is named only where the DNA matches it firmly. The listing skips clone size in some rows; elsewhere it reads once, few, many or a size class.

CDR3nt: TGCGCCAGCAGCTCCTCTAGCGGGGGGGCCAACTACGAGCAGTACTTC; CDR3aa: CASSSSSGGANYEQYF; j_gene: TRBJ2-7; abundance: .; d_gene: TRBD2; v_gene: TRBV5-1
CDR3nt: TGTGCCAGCACCCCGAGGGGGCAATCCCGCCCCGGGACTAGAATCTACAATGAGCAGTTCTTC; CDR3aa: CASTPRGQSRPGTRIYNEQFF; j_gene: TRBJ2-1; abundance: .; d_gene: .; v_gene: TRBV27
CDR3nt: TGTGCCAGCAGTGAACCAAGGTCCTGGGAGACCCAGTACTTC; CDR3aa: CASSEPRSWETQYF; j_gene: TRBJ2-5; abundance: once; d_gene: .; v_gene: TRBV2
CDR3nt: TGTGCCAGCAGCAAAGATGGCGGGAGGCCTGGAGATACGCAGTATTTT; CDR3aa: CASSKDGGRPGDTQYF; j_gene: TRBJ2-3; abundance: .; d_gene: .; v_gene: TRBV21-1
CDR3nt: TGTGCCACCAGAGAAGGGGGGGCCAAGGACGGGGAGCTGTTTTTT; CDR3aa: CATREGGAKDGELFF; j_gene: TRBJ2-2; abundance: .; d_gene: .; v_gene: TRBV10-3
CDR3nt: TGTGCCAGCAGTACCGCAGTGGGATCTGGCACAGATACGCAGTATTTT; CDR3aa: CASSTAVGSGTDTQYF; j_gene: TRBJ2-3; abundance: .; d_gene: .; v_gene: TRBV6-6
CDR3nt: TGTGCCAGCAGCTCACTCCCGGGTTCCTATGGCTACACCTTC; CDR3aa: CASSSLPGSYGYTF; j_gene: TRBJ1-2; abundance: .; d_gene: .; v_gene: TRBV11-2
CDR3nt: TGTGCCATCAGTGACAGGGCACTAGTCAGGAACACCGGGGAGCTGTTTTTT; CDR3aa: CAISDRALVRNTGELFF; j_gene: TRBJ2-2; abundance: .; d_gene: .; v_gene: TRBV10-3
CDR3nt: TGTGCCTGGACGTTAGGGGGGGCCGCGAACACTGAAGCTTTCTTT; CDR3aa: CAWTLGGAANTEAFF; j_gene: TRBJ1-1; abundance: .; d_gene: .; v_gene: TRBV30
CDR3nt: TGCGCCAGCAGCTTGGGGCAGGGCTCCTACGAGCAGTACTTC; CDR3aa: CASSLGQGSYEQYF; j_gene: TRBJ2-7; abundance: .; d_gene: .; v_gene: TRBV5-1
CDR3nt: TGTGCCATCAGACCGACAGCCTTGGACTACGAGCAGTACTTC; CDR3aa: CAIRPTALDYEQYF; j_gene: TRBJ2-7; abundance: .; d_gene: .; v_gene: TRBV10-3
CDR3nt: TGCGCCAGCAGCTCGTCAACTAGCGGGAGGTACACCGGGGAGCTGTTTTTT; CDR3aa: CASSSSTSGRYTGELFF; j_gene: TRBJ2-2; abundance: .; d_gene: TRBD2; v_gene: TRBV10-2
CDR3nt: TGTGCCACCGCGGAGGGGCGAGGCCTCTACGAGCAGTACTTC; CDR3aa: CATAEGRGLYEQYF; j_gene: TRBJ2-7; abundance: .; d_gene: .; v_gene: TRBV10-3
CDR3nt: TGTGCCAGCTCACTGGGACGGCGCACAGATACGCAGTATTTT; CDR3aa: CASSLGRRTDTQYF; j_gene: TRBJ2-3; abundance: .; d_gene: .; v_gene: TRBV18
CDR3nt: TGTGCCAGCAGTTGGAGGGGAGGTGGAACCGGGGAGCTGTTTTTT; CDR3aa: CASSWRGGGTGELFF; j_gene: TRBJ2-2; abundance: .; d_gene: .; v_gene: TRBV28
CDR3nt: TGTGCCAGCAGTGTACAGGGGGGCTACGAGCAGTACTTC; CDR3aa: CASSVQGGYEQYF; j_gene: TRBJ2-7; abundance: .; d_gene: TRBD1; v_gene: TRBV25-1
CDR3nt: TGCGCCAGCAGTCACAGGGCCAAGAACACTGAAGCTTTCTTT; CDR3aa: CASSHRAKNTEAFF; j_gene: TRBJ1-1; abundance: .; d_gene: .; v_gene: TRBV10-2
CDR3nt: TGCGCCAGCAGTGGCGGGCTCCAAGAGACCCAGTACTTC; CDR3aa: CASSGGLQETQYF; j_gene: TRBJ2-5; abundance: .; d_gene: .; v_gene: TRBV10-1
CDR3nt: TGTGCCAGCAGCCGACAGTCGAGTGACACCGGGGAGCTGTTTTTT; CDR3aa: CASSRQSSDTGELFF; j_gene: TRBJ2-2; abundance: .; d_gene: .; v_gene: TRBV11-2
CDR3nt: TGTGCCAGCAGCGGGGGGAGCACAGATACGCAGTATTTT; CDR3aa: CASSGGSTDTQYF; j_gene: TRBJ2-3; abundance: .; d_gene: .; v_gene: TRBV5-6
CDR3nt: TGTGCCAGCAGCCCCTCCAAATGGAACACTGAAGCTTTCTTT; CDR3aa: CASSPSKWNTEAFF; j_gene: TRBJ1-1; abundance: .; d_gene: .; v_gene: TRBV11-3